A selection of T cell receptor beta chains follows, all from one sample in a study of blood T cell repertoires in COVID-19. Some clones are missing from TCRdb's copy, which holds only in-frame ones; the method was immunoSEQ multiplex PCR. The data show over 600,000 clones, with 75% to 90% seen just once and 0.2% to 0.3% held by the top ten. The sample taken for sequencing was peripheral blood. These receptor sequences come from a woman between 18 and 30 years old with acute or convalescent COVID-19. Both conserved end residues are part of each CDR3. Fields, in order: D gene, clone size, V gene, CDR3 length, J gene, CDR3 DNA, CDR3 protein. The D gene is left open where the match is weak. The size entry is marked missing in some rows and otherwise reads once, few, many or a size class.

d_gene: TRBD1; abundance: .; v_gene: TRBV12-3/TRBV12-4; len: 12; j_gene: TRBJ1-5; CDR3nt: TGTGCCAGCAGAACAGGGGTCCAGCCCCAGCATTTT; CDR3aa: CASRTGVQPQHF
d_gene: .; abundance: .; v_gene: TRBV7-6; len: 13; j_gene: TRBJ2-7; CDR3nt: TGTGCCAGCAGCCATGGGGAGAGAAGCGAGCAGTACTTC; CDR3aa: CASSHGERSEQYF
d_gene: TRBD2; abundance: .; v_gene: TRBV9; len: 14; j_gene: TRBJ2-7; CDR3nt: TGTGCCAGCAGCGTCGGCGGGGGGATTTACGAGCAGTACTTC; CDR3aa: CASSVGGGIYEQYF
d_gene: .; abundance: once; v_gene: TRBV4-1; len: 16; j_gene: TRBJ2-2; CDR3nt: TGCGCCAGCAGCCAAGATCCCTGGACAAACACCGGGGAGCTGTTTTTT; CDR3aa: CASSQDPWTNTGELFF
d_gene: .; abundance: few; v_gene: TRBV2; len: 12; j_gene: TRBJ2-5; CDR3nt: TGTGCCCAGTCCGTAAGGAGGGGAACCCAGTACTTC; CDR3aa: CAQSVRRGTQYF
d_gene: .; abundance: .; v_gene: TRBV27; len: 13; j_gene: TRBJ1-2; CDR3nt: TGTGCCAGCAGGTCTATGTCTTCCTGGGGCTACACCTTC; CDR3aa: CASRSMSSWGYTF
d_gene: .; abundance: .; v_gene: TRBV12-5; len: 15; j_gene: TRBJ1-2; CDR3nt: TGTGCTAGTGGTGTCACCAGGGGTCTTAACTATGGCTACACCTTC; CDR3aa: CASGVTRGLNYGYTF
d_gene: .; abundance: .; v_gene: TRBV7-9; len: 16; j_gene: TRBJ2-2; CDR3nt: TGTGCCAGCAGGAGCCGGGACTCCTACCCTCCCGGGGAGCTGTTTTTT; CDR3aa: CASRSRDSYPPGELFF
d_gene: .; abundance: .; v_gene: TRBV10-3; len: 15; j_gene: TRBJ1-3; CDR3nt: TGTGCCATCCTCGTCCTCGGGGTTTCTGGAAACACCATATATTTT; CDR3aa: CAILVLGVSGNTIYF
d_gene: .; abundance: .; v_gene: TRBV5-3; len: 14; j_gene: TRBJ1-6; CDR3nt: TGTGCCAGAAGCGGGGGGTGGCATAATTCACCCCTCCACTTT; CDR3aa: CARSGGWHNSPLHF
d_gene: .; abundance: .; v_gene: TRBV14; len: 12; j_gene: TRBJ2-7; CDR3nt: TGTGCCAGCAGCCAAGGCGGGGAAGAGCAGTACTTC; CDR3aa: CASSQGGEEQYF
d_gene: TRBD1; abundance: .; v_gene: TRBV9; len: 14; j_gene: TRBJ1-1; CDR3nt: TGTGCCAGCAGCTCCCGGACAGGGTGGACTGAAGCTTTCTTT; CDR3aa: CASSSRTGWTEAFF
d_gene: .; abundance: .; v_gene: TRBV7-9; len: 13; j_gene: TRBJ1-1; CDR3nt: TGTGCCAGCAGCTTAGGAACGGAGAATGAAGCTTTCTTT; CDR3aa: CASSLGTENEAFF
d_gene: TRBD1; abundance: few; v_gene: TRBV25-1; len: 16; j_gene: TRBJ1-2; CDR3nt: TGTGCCAGCAGTGAAGCCAACGCCCAGGGGGGCTATGGCTACACCTTC; CDR3aa: CASSEANAQGGYGYTF
d_gene: .; abundance: .; v_gene: TRBV30; len: 13; j_gene: TRBJ1-4; CDR3nt: TGTGCCTGGAGTGGGCAGATTAATGAAAAACTGTTTTTT; CDR3aa: CAWSGQINEKLFF
d_gene: TRBD1; abundance: .; v_gene: TRBV7-9; len: 14; j_gene: TRBJ1-6; CDR3nt: TGTGCCAGCAGCCCAGGACAGGTCTCTTCACCCCTCCACTTT; CDR3aa: CASSPGQVSSPLHF
d_gene: .; abundance: .; v_gene: TRBV27; len: 15; j_gene: TRBJ2-6; CDR3nt: TGTGCCAGCAGTTTCGGGGATCCTGGGGCCAACGTCCTGACTTTC; CDR3aa: CASSFGDPGANVLTF
d_gene: .; abundance: .; v_gene: TRBV12-5; len: 15; j_gene: TRBJ1-1; CDR3nt: TGTGCTAGTGGCCGAGCTGGAGGGATCAGCACTGAAGCTTTCTTT; CDR3aa: CASGRAGGISTEAFF
d_gene: TRBD1; abundance: .; v_gene: TRBV5-1; len: 17; j_gene: TRBJ1-1; CDR3nt: TGCGCCAGCAGCTCCCTTGAGGGACAGAGCCCGAACACTGAAGCTTTCTTT; CDR3aa: CASSSLEGQSPNTEAFF
d_gene: .; abundance: .; v_gene: TRBV19; len: 14; j_gene: TRBJ2-7; CDR3nt: TGTGCCAGTAGTATCCGGGGGACCTCCTACGAGCAGTACTTC; CDR3aa: CASSIRGTSYEQYF